A few counts support the clone carrying this T cell receptor beta chain. Its antigen is as yet unknown. These data belong to a study of cytomegalovirus exposure and HLA in healthy donors. Study details: Of all 400 or so donors who were genotyped, roughly 85% belonged to the Caucasian-associated ancestry cluster. Study-wide points: Segments of the TCR beta V type were, in most cases, productive about 90% or about 30% of the time in an earlier analysis. CMV serostatus was the only recorded immune exposure for donors.

The CDR3 is 15 residues long. Per germline, CDR1 SGHTS and CDR2 YDEGEE. The ends lost 4 bases at V and 11 bases at J; junction bases unmatched: 13. Primers: 60 Vbeta forward and 13 Jbeta reverse. In the study's own analysis: It was a later analysis that counted 83 million or so unique TCR beta chains, of which some 9.9 million were shared. Sequencing used immunoSEQ multiplex PCR; TCRdb keeps in-frame clones, though not all of them. Clone size and V and J calls were adopted from that table, with D and trimming inferred from the DNA. The sample has under 130,000 clones; 60% to 85% are singletons. The rearrangement links TRBV5-8 to TRBJ2-2; 8 nucleotides agree with TRBD1. The source material was PBMCs. This sequence was found in a male donor in good health and CMV-seronegative. The CDR3 DNA reads TGTGCCAGCAGCCCGGACAGGGAGGTGTTGGAAGAGCTGTTTTTT. As protein: CASSPDREVLEELFF.